This passage covers 28 T cell receptor beta chains from one sample sequenced in a study of shared clonotypes between healthy human individuals. TCRdb's table, derived via immunoSEQ multiplex PCR, lists solely in-frame clones and lacks some. The data contain millions of clones, 90% to 95% of them seen just once; the ten biggest clones take up roughly 0.13%. The source material was naive CD4+ T cells sorted from blood. The subset here: CD45RA+ positively selected. Receptors originate from a man younger than 35 in good health.

The chain recombines TRBV25-1 with TRBJ2-1; 8 bases are a match to TRBD2. The CDR3 consists of 17 residues. Looked up from germline, CDR1 is MGHDK and CDR2 is SYGVNS. V shed 5 bases, J shed 2 bases, and the junction held 11 bases outside the gene matches. CDR3 in DNA: TGTGCCAGCAGTCCTGGTGTTAGCGGGATCCCCTACAATGAGCAGTTCTTC. Translating it yields CASSPGVSGIPYNEQFF.

The gene calls are TRBV4-3 and TRBJ1-2; TRBD1 matches at 8 bases. CDR3 size: 14 residues. Trimming at V came to 0 bases and at J to 8 bases, leaving 5 bases not matched to a gene. The germline V gene encodes CDR1 LGHNA and CDR2 YSLEER. CDR3 nucleotide sequence: TGCGCCAGCAGCCAAGAACAGGGGGTGCAGGGCTACACCTTC. Its translation is CASSQEQGVQGYTF.

The gene calls are TRBV6-4 and TRBJ1-1; weak D call: TRBD1 (5 bases). V lost 6 bases to trimming and J lost 5 bases, with 16 bases between them. There are 14 residues in the CDR3. Germline V CDR1 and CDR2: MRHNA, SNTAGT. CDR3 nucleotide sequence: TGTGCCAGCAGAAGGGGTGGGTTGGGGACTGAAGCTTTCTTT. Its protein product is CASRRGGLGTEAFF.

The J gene is TRBJ2-4, the V gene TRBV6-1, with 8 positions matching TRBD1. CDR3 length: 14 residues. In germline, CDR1 is MNHNS, CDR2 SASEGT. V trimming: 3 bases; J trimming: 4 bases; junction bases outside the gene matches: 2. The CDR3 region is CASSDHRGKNIQYF. CDR3 DNA: TGTGCCAGCAGTGACCACAGGGGGAAAAACATTCAGTACTTC.

The gene calls are TRBV29-1 and TRBJ1-3; the D gene is possibly TRBD1 (5 bases). V lost 5 bases, J lost 0 bases, and 20 bases lay in between. Germline CDR1 reads SQVTM; CDR2 reads ANQGSEA. The CDR3 extends over 17 amino acids. The CDR3 loop reads CSVQRQTSSSSGNTIYF. In DNA form, the CDR3 reads TGCAGCGTTCAGCGACAGACATCCTCTAGCTCTGGAAACACCATATATTTT.

The gene calls are TRBV7-9 and TRBJ1-1; D uncertain. This CDR3 is built from 14 residues. V lost 4 bases to trimming and J lost 2 bases, with 11 bases between them. Germline-derived CDR1 and CDR2 are SEHNR and FQNEAQ (reference sequence). The CDR3 nucleotides read TGTGCCAGCAGCTCCGAGTCGGTTAACACTGAAGCTTTCTTT. As protein: CASSSESVNTEAFF.

The chain links TRBV30 to TRBJ1-5; D perhaps matches TRBD1 (5 bases). Germline V gene data show CDR1 as GTSNPN and CDR2 as SVGIG (reference sequence). With 0 bases removed from V and 3 bases from J, the gap between germline ends came to 9 bases. CDR3 length: 14 residues. As DNA, the CDR3 is TGTGCCTGGAGTGTACGCAGGGACAATCAGCCCCAGCATTTT. This sequence encodes CAWSVRRDNQPQHF.

This sequence joins TRBV25-1 and TRBJ1-4; a possible D gene is TRBD1 (5 bases). Germline V gene lookup returns CDR1 MGHDK and CDR2 SYGVNS. This CDR3 is built from 15 residues. V gave up 3 bases and J gave up 3 bases, with 11 bases separating them. The CDR3 here is CASSDPGTPNEKLFF. The CDR3 DNA is TGTGCCAGCAGTGACCCCGGGACTCCTAATGAAAAACTGTTTTTT.

The chain employs TRBV19 and TRBJ2-3; TRBD2 matches 11 bases. CDR3 length equals 16 residues. Per the germline V gene, CDR1 is LNHDA and CDR2 is SQIVND (reference sequence). V dropped 1 base and J dropped 1; count of bases not matched to a gene: 1. The CDR3 DNA sequence: TGTGCCAGTAGTATAGGACTAGCGGGACGCACAGATACGCAGTATTTT. Its translation is CASSIGLAGRTDTQYF.

CDR3 residues: CASSFYLDRGGRNSPLHF. The DNA for the CDR3 is TGTGCCAGCAGCTTTTATTTGGACAGGGGTGGAAGGAATTCACCCCTCCACTTT. The chain couples TRBV7-9 to TRBJ1-6, with TRBD1 identical over 9 bases. The germline V gene encodes CDR1 SEHNR and CDR2 FQNEAQ (reference sequence). V was pared by 3 bases and J by 7 bases, with 13 bases of the junction left unmatched. The CDR3 is 18 residues long.

The rearrangement uses TRBV10-1 and TRBJ2-1; possibly TRBD1 or TRBD2 for D (5 bases each). The CDR3 is 15 amino acids. Germline V gene lookup returns CDR1 WNHNN and CDR2 SYGVQD (reference sequence). V dropped 3 bases and J dropped 0 bases, with 9 bases sitting between them. CDR3 coding DNA: TGCGCCAGCAGTGACGGGGCTAGCTCCTACAATGAGCAGTTCTTC. Amino acid sequence: CASSDGASSYNEQFF.

This rearrangement joins TRBV6-1 to TRBJ1-4; 7 nucleotides line up with TRBD1. With V trimmed by 5 bases and J by 7 bases, 7 bases remained unmatched. CDR1 MNHNS and CDR2 SASEGT come from the germline V gene. The CDR3 contains 14 residues. The chain's CDR3 is CASSIQGVGEKLFF. CDR3 nucleotide sequence: TGTGCCAGCAGTATTCAGGGGGTCGGTGAAAAACTGTTTTTT.

The rearrangement links TRBV4-3 to TRBJ2-5; D unclear. This CDR3 contains 15 residues. Germline V lookup: CDR1 LGHNA, CDR2 YSLEER. The V gene lost 0 bases and the J gene lost 0 bases, with 8 bases spanning the gap. The CDR3 is CASSQDLGYQETQYF. In DNA, the CDR3 is TGCGCCAGCAGCCAAGATCTGGGCTACCAAGAGACCCAGTACTTC.

The chain is built from TRBV5-6 and TRBJ1-6; 9 bases map to TRBD1. The CDR3 is made up of 19 amino acids. After removal of 4 bases from V and 0 bases from J, the junction contained 11 bases not matched to a gene. Germline CDR1 and CDR2: SGHDT and YYEEEE. The CDR3 DNA is TGTGCCAGCAGCCCCCTAGACAGGGGGTCTAGCTCCTATAATTCACCCCTCCACTTT. It yields the protein CASSPLDRGSSSYNSPLHF.

The rearrangement joins TRBV10-3 to TRBJ1-1, with 7 nucleotides matching TRBD1. The germline gives CDR1 ENHRY, CDR2 SYGVKD. The J segment lost 3 bases and the V segment lost 6 bases, leaving 7 bases of the junction unmatched. The CDR3 sequence is 14 residues long. The CDR3 DNA reads as TGTGCCATCAGCCAGACAGGGTGGGACACTGAAGCTTTCTTT. Its protein product is CAISQTGWDTEAFF.

The CDR3 loop reads CASSPQREVWNEQFF. The CDR3, as DNA: TGTGCCAGCTCACCACAGCGGGAGGTGTGGAATGAGCAGTTCTTC. The genes are TRBV18 and TRBJ2-1, with 9 bases fitting TRBD2. In germline, CDR1 is KGHSH, CDR2 LQKENI. After removal of 1 base from V and 7 bases from J, the junction contained 5 bases not matched to a gene. The CDR3 consists of 15 residues.

The gene calls are TRBV19 and TRBJ1-4; D gene ambiguous. Trimming took off 4 bases at V and 6 bases at J, with 12 bases between the two ends. The CDR3 runs 14 residues. Per the germline V gene, CDR1 is LNHDA and CDR2 is SQIVND (reference sequence). The CDR3, as DNA: TGTGCCAGTAGTAGCGGCAGTCGTTATGAAAAACTGTTTTTT. Protein sequence: CASSSGSRYEKLFF.

This clone was observed once. The chain uses TRBV5-1 and TRBJ2-1; 11 nucleotides align to TRBD1. This CDR3 spans 15 amino acids. Germline-derived CDR1 and CDR2 are SGHRS and YFSETQ. Germline trimming cut 4 bases from V and 6 bases from J; bases unmatched to any gene: 6. The CDR3 here is CASSPGQGASNEQFF. The DNA for the CDR3 is TGCGCCAGCAGCCCCGGACAGGGGGCATCCAATGAGCAGTTCTTC. The whole variable domain, remainder taken from reference TRBV5-1 and TRBJ2-1, is KAGVTQTPRYLIKTRGQQVTLSCSPISGHRSVSWYQQTPGQGLQFLFEYFSETQRNKGNFPGRFSGRQFSNSRSEMNVSTLELGDSALYLCASSPGQGASNEQFFGPGTRLTVL.

The chain links TRBV11-1 to TRBJ2-2; 9 bases align to TRBD2. Looked up from germline, CDR1 is SGHAT and CDR2 is FQDESV (reference sequence). Unmatched junction bases numbered 9, after V lost 6 bases and J lost 4 bases. The CDR3 runs to 16 residues. CDR3 loop: CASSFSGGRTTGELFF. In DNA, the CDR3 is TGTGCCAGCAGTTTTAGCGGGGGCCGGACCACCGGGGAGCTGTTTTTT.

The chain has TRBV5-1 and TRBJ2-5; D remains unclear. V was shortened by 1 base and J by 2 bases, with 12 bases between the two germline ends. CDR1 is SGHRS and CDR2 is YFSETQ in the germline V gene. The CDR3 loop spans 15 amino acids. Here the CDR3 reads CASSLFPLGQETQYF. The DNA for the CDR3 is TGCGCCAGCAGCTTGTTTCCGCTAGGACAAGAGACCCAGTACTTC.

V gene TRBV7-8 combines with J gene TRBJ2-5; TRBD2 agrees at 11 bases. Germline values: CDR1 SGHVS, CDR2 FQNEAQ. V dropped 2 bases and J dropped 4; count of bases not matched to a gene: 9. The CDR3 has 17 amino acids. The CDR3 sequence is CASSLLLPGLAGETQYF. Written as DNA, the CDR3 is TGTGCCAGCAGCTTACTCCTACCCGGACTAGCGGGAGAGACCCAGTACTTC.

The chain employs TRBV9 and TRBJ2-3; TRBD2 matches 14 bases. Germline CDR1 SGDLS, CDR2 YYNGEE. The CDR3 totals 19 residues. With 0 bases clipped from V and 3 bases from J, the junction kept 9 bases outside the gene matches. The CDR3 loop is CASSVDPQGTSGSTDTQYF. CDR3 nucleotide sequence: TGTGCCAGCAGCGTAGATCCCCAAGGGACTAGCGGGAGTACAGATACGCAGTATTTT. Full variable domain (outside the CDR3, taken from reference TRBV9 and TRBJ2-3): DSGVTQTPKHLITATGQRVTLRCSPRSGDLSVYWYQQSLDQGLQFLIQYYNGEERAKGNILERFSAQQFPDLHSELNLSSLELGDSALYFCASSVDPQGTSGSTDTQYFGPGTRLTVL.

In nucleotides, the CDR3 is TGTGCCAGTAGCGACTGGGCGGGGGTGGCCTACGAGCAGTACTTC. Encoded protein: CASSDWAGVAYEQYF. The chain employs TRBV19 and TRBJ2-7; 7 bases are shared with TRBD2. This CDR3 spans 15 amino acids. Per germline, CDR1 LNHDA and CDR2 SQIVND (reference sequence). V lost 6 bases to trimming and J lost 2 bases; unmatched junction nucleotides: 10.

The chain links TRBV9 to TRBJ2-5; weak D call: TRBD1 (7 bases). From germline, CDR1 is SGDLS and CDR2 YYNGEE. CDR3 length: 11 residues. Trimming removed 10 bases at V and 5 bases at J, with 12 bases between. The CDR3 protein is CAQGGSETQYF. The CDR3 DNA reads TGTGCCCAGGGGGGTTCCGAGACCCAGTACTTC.

The chain recombines TRBV7-3 with TRBJ2-1; D tentatively reads TRBD1 or TRBD2 (5 bases each). Looked up from germline, CDR1 is SGHTA and CDR2 is FQGTGA. The CDR3 length is 15 residues. V gave up 2 bases and J gave up 6 bases, with 14 bases separating them. CDR3 amino acids: CASSLQGPEGNEQFF. The CDR3 nucleotides read TGTGCCAGCAGCTTACAGGGCCCTGAGGGCAATGAGCAGTTCTTC.

Comments on this clone: One junction end disagrees with the germline gene, perhaps due to a read error. The chain links TRBV10-3 to TRBJ1-2; D unclear. The CDR3 is 15 residues long. Looked up from germline, CDR1 is ENHRY and CDR2 is SYGVKD. CDR3 DNA: TGTGCCAGCAGTGAAAGAAAGAGTACTAACTATGGCTACACCTTC. This translates into CASSERKSTNYGYTF.

The V gene is TRBV4-3, the J gene TRBJ2-3, with 14 bases aligning to TRBD2. The V gene's germline CDR1 is LGHNA and CDR2 YSLEER. CDR3 size: 16 residues. The J segment lost 4 bases and the V segment lost 1 base, leaving 1 base of the junction unmatched. CDR3 region: CASSQGTSGRPDTQYF. CDR3 nucleotide sequence: TGCGCCAGCAGCCAAGGGACTAGCGGGAGGCCAGATACGCAGTATTTT.

The chain has TRBV12-5 and TRBJ1-1; D may be TRBD1 (5 bases). Trimming took 1 base from V and 5 from J, leaving 11 bases between them. Germline V gene lookup returns CDR1 LGHNT and CDR2 FRNRAP. The CDR3 is 14 amino acids. CDR3 region: CASGLGQLGTEAFF. For the CDR3, the DNA is TGTGCTAGTGGTTTGGGACAGCTTGGGACTGAAGCTTTCTTT.